This is a list of T cell receptor beta chains from one sample in a study of response to subunit inactivated influenza vaccine. TCRdb reprocessed the RT-PCR reads via MiXCR and lists one record per CDR3 protein. The top ten clones hold approximately 7.6% of a sample with roughly 670,000 distinct CDR3 sequences, approximately 15% of them seen once. Sequences were derived from PBMCs from blood, sampled 14 days before vaccination. Every receptor here comes from a man aged 50-60 years who received an inactivated influenza vaccine. Both conserved end residues are part of each CDR3. D genes are given only for firm matches. Clone size is given for some rows only: seen once, a few or many times, or a class if the clone is expanded.

TRBJ2-1 NA NA TRBV6-2/TRBV6-3 CASSYGRGGVNEQFF TGTGCCAGCAGTTATGGGAGGGGGGGCGTGAATGAGCAGTTCTTC
TRBJ2-3 TRBD2 NA TRBV4-2 CASSQDAGALDTQYF TGTGCCAGCAGCCAAGATGCGGGAGCGTTGGATACGCAGTATTTT
TRBJ2-1 TRBD2 few TRBV19 CASSRGRAAYNEQFF TGTGCCAGTAGTCGGGGGAGGGCCGCCTACAATGAGCAGTTCTTC
TRBJ2-1 NA few TRBV11-2 CASSLETNNEQFF TGTGCCAGCAGCTTAGAAACCAACAATGAGCAGTTCTTC
TRBJ1-1 NA few TRBV20-1 CSPPRQGSTEAFF TGCAGCCCCCCCCGGCAGGGGTCCACTGAAGCTTTCTTT
TRBJ2-7 TRBD1 few TRBV29-1 CSVVYRGTYEQYF TGCAGCGTTGTCTACAGGGGGACCTACGAGCAGTACTTC
TRBJ2-1 TRBD2 many TRBV28 CASSLPSGSTYNEQFF TGTGCCAGCAGTTTACCTAGCGGCTCCACCTACAATGAGCAGTTCTTC
TRBJ2-1 TRBD2 few TRBV6-1 CASTSGSGLNNEQFF TGTGCCAGCACTAGCGGGAGTGGTTTAAACAATGAGCAGTTCTTC
TRBJ2-2 NA few TRBV3-1 CASSQDQEVGELFF TGTGCCAGCAGCCAAGATCAAGAGGTCGGGGAGCTGTTTTTT
TRBJ1-2 NA NA TRBV20-1 CSARHSAGYTF TGCAGTGCTAGACACTCCGCGGGCTACACCTTC
TRBJ2-3 TRBD2 few TRBV20-1 CSARSLAGYGTDTQYF TGCAGTGCTAGGTCTCTAGCGGGATATGGAACAGATACGCAGTATTTT
TRBJ2-7 NA few TRBV2 CASLGQTYEQYF TGTGCCAGCCTAGGACAGACCTACGAGCAGTACTTC
TRBJ1-6 NA many TRBV7-2 CASSLVESSPLHF TGTGCCAGCAGCTTAGTAGAGTCCTCACCCCTCCACTTT
TRBJ2-1 NA few TRBV24-1 CATSDASGKSRNEQFF TGTGCCACCAGTGATGCATCAGGGAAGAGTAGGAATGAGCAGTTCTTC
TRBJ1-4 NA NA TRBV4-1 CASSQDRVANEKLFF TGCGCCAGCAGCCAAGACAGGGTGGCTAATGAAAAACTGTTTTTT
TRBJ1-2 NA many TRBV2 CAREAGNYGYTF TGTGCCAGAGAGGCGGGAAACTATGGCTACACCTTC
TRBJ2-7 TRBD2 few TRBV18 CASSPRGATNEQYF TGTGCCAGCTCACCGCGGGGGGCGACGAACGAGCAGTACTTC
TRBJ1-2 NA NA TRBV5-1 CASSLEQPANYGYTF TGCGCCAGCAGCTTGGAGCAGCCCGCTAACTATGGCTACACCTTC
TRBJ2-3 NA NA TRBV5-4 CASSSGEPNTDTQYF TGTGCCAGCAGCTCGGGGGAGCCTAACACAGATACGCAGTATTTT
TRBJ2-1 NA NA TRBV18 CASSPRGGDNEQFF TGTGCCAGCTCACCACGGGGTGGGGACAATGAGCAGTTCTTC
TRBJ2-7 TRBD2 many TRBV7-9 CASRGGASGRLGSEQYF TGTGCCAGCAGGGGGGGGGCTAGCGGGAGACTTGGCTCCGAGCAGTACTTC
TRBJ2-3 NA few TRBV4-2 CASSQEAGSTDTQYF TGTGCCAGCAGCCAAGAAGCCGGCAGCACAGATACGCAGTATTTT
TRBJ2-7 NA many TRBV4-3 CASSQFAYLDSYEQYF TGCGCCAGCAGCCAATTTGCCTACCTGGACTCCTACGAGCAGTACTTC
TRBJ2-5 NA many TRBV28 CASSQLREQETQYF TGTGCCAGCAGCCAACTGCGGGAACAAGAGACCCAGTACTTC
TRBJ2-7 NA few TRBV7-2 CASSPQFGGEQYF TGTGCCAGCAGCCCCCAGTTTGGGGGCGAGCAGTACTTC
TRBJ2-3 NA NA TRBV28 CASSSPRGLPDTQYF TGTGCCAGCAGTTCCCCCCGCGGACTCCCAGATACGCAGTATTTT
TRBJ2-7 TRBD2 NA TRBV6-5 CASSFSYSGGPSYEQYF TGTGCCAGCAGTTTCTCTTATAGCGGGGGGCCCTCCTACGAGCAGTACTTC
TRBJ2-1 NA NA TRBV4-3 CASSQDTGRDNEQFF TGCGCCAGCAGCCAAGATACCGGCAGGGACAATGAGCAGTTCTTC
TRBJ2-2 TRBD2 few TRBV2 CASSDGGRAFTGELFF TGTGCCAGCAGTGATGGTGGGAGGGCCTTCACCGGGGAGCTGTTTTTT
TRBJ1-1 NA many TRBV6-2/TRBV6-3 CASSVDRTEAFF TGTGCCAGCAGCGTTGACAGGACTGAAGCTTTCTTT
TRBJ1-5 NA NA TRBV27 CASSAGRQPQHF TGTGCCAGCAGTGCAGGGAGACAGCCCCAGCATTTT
TRBJ2-5 NA NA TRBV2 CASSEDFQETQYF TGTGCCAGCAGTGAGGACTTCCAAGAGACCCAGTACTTC
TRBJ2-3 TRBD2 many TRBV20-1 CSVTPGLATDTQYF TGCAGTGTTACACCGGGACTAGCTACAGATACGCAGTATTTT